The T cell receptor beta chain under discussion was sequenced for a study of long-term antiretroviral therapy in people with HIV. Study results and limitations: Even long-term ART left TRB diversity below transplant donor controls, despite gains. The study collected blood between about 2003 and 2017, possibly under older ART regimens.

As for this clone: Its specificity is unknown.

The United States was where all participants with HIV were treated. This was the immunoSEQ v3.0 assay at survey level. The repertoire was sequenced with immunoSEQ multiplex PCR; TCRdb's copy has only in-frame clones and lacks some. The repertoire holds roughly 21,000 clones, with around 86% as singletons. Sequenced here: unsorted PBMCs, sampled 0.2 years before starting antiretroviral therapy. The sequence came from a man aged 18 to 29 with HIV.

CDR3 protein: CASSSLPLTGMNTEAFF. The CDR3, as DNA: TGTGCCAGCAGCTCACTCCCTTTGACAGGTATGAACACTGAAGCTTTCTTT. This chain uses TRBV11-2 with TRBJ1-1, with D perhaps matching TRBD1 (6 bases). This CDR3 contains 17 residues. The germline V gene encodes CDR1 SGHAT and CDR2 FQNNGV. Trimming left V 4 bases short and J 0 bases short, with 18 bases between.